This T cell receptor beta chain stems from a study of T cell responses to AZD1222 COVID-19 vaccine. Profiled with immunoSEQ multiplex PCR; TCRdb holds only in-frame clones, not every one. The sample carries about 180,000 clones, roughly 87% recorded once. The germline gives CDR1 ENHRY, CDR2 SYGVKD. The CDR3 spans 15 residues. Trimming cost V 0 bases and J 5 bases, with 13 bases left between them. V usage is TRBV10-3 and J usage is TRBJ1-2; no clear D gene. The material sequenced was peripheral blood, taken on day 0 of AZD1222 vaccination. This clonotype was obtained from an adult in good health. Here the CDR3 reads CAISESTETPYGYTF. CDR3 DNA sequence: TGTGCCATCAGTGAGTCGACCGAGACACCTTATGGCTACACCTTC.